This section outlines one T cell receptor beta chain sequence together with its context. Its cognate antigen has yet to be identified. Base quality data are lacking; no much larger clone is found one base away. For the CD8 naive samples, CD45RO-negative cells were positively selected for CCR7, yielding a CD45RA+CCR7+ population from which TemRA cells were excluded. The donors were healthy, HIV-negative adults who had no recently reported acute infections or vaccinations. Every donor was a Caucasian adult living in Nashville, Tennessee, USA. After blood collection by leukapheresis, PBMCs were isolated using Ficoll-Histopaque density gradient centrifugation and then cryopreserved in the vapor phase of liquid nitrogen. Purity and quantity of every magnetically sorted T cell population were checked by analytical flow cytometry. From each sorted fraction, genomic DNA was isolated and quantified by UV absorbance on a Nanodrop 2000c.

The record originates from a study of shared clonotypes between healthy human individuals (dated by TCRdb to about 2020). Context from the whole study: A couple of women and a few men aged 18 to 49 years were included in the cohort. For each donor, three plates each were used for CD4 naive and CD4 memory, two plates were used for CD8 naive, and one plate was used for CD8 memory. To estimate repertoire size and how much clonotype sharing occurs between individuals, the study deeply sequenced the blood TCR repertoires of several healthy adults. Libraries were prepared and TCR repertoires were sequenced by different laboratories using diverse techniques, in order to increase sequencing depth and limit assay-specific biases. Between about 0.94 and 8.9 billion PBMCs per donor were obtained by leukapheresis. Broad study findings and their caveats: Pairwise subsampling indicated that sequencing depth was expected to affect the degree of clonotype sharing among donors. When several donors were compared, the shared fraction of clonotypes was roughly 4.8% for naive CD4, 3.5% to 4% for naive CD8, more than 2% for memory CD4, and around 0.4% for memory CD8. Only blood was sampled, and tissue TCR repertoires likely differ from those in blood. The genetic and exposure-history diversity represented was limited by the small number of donors. Compared with non-shared clonotypes, clonotypes shared by all four sorted-subset donors had higher generation probabilities. Rarefaction of sorted-subset datasets indicated incomplete sequencing despite the large sequencing depth. Estimated clonotype richness was generally larger for naive than for memory subsets.

Using the deep immunoSEQ assay, multiplex PCR amplified TCR CDR3 regions from genomic DNA. Extracted genomic DNA from each cell subset was distributed evenly across all wells of several immunoSEQ 96-well plates, and each plate was treated as a replicate. For sorted subsets, about 0.2 ug genomic DNA, equal to 25,000 to 35,000 T cell genomes, was loaded into each replicate PCR. The purified libraries were quantified using a Qubit 3.0 fluorometer, sized with a Bioanalyzer 2100, and then quantified again using the KAPA Library Quantification kit. A separate single-read 150-cycle Illumina NextSeq 550 flow cell was used to sequence each immunoSEQ 96-well plate. The authors processed their data as follows. The immunoSEQ output contained only junctional sequences without quality scores, so filtering could not match that applied to full-length reads. To assign V/J genes and CDR3, sequences were annotated using PyIR, a Python wrapper for IgBLAST v1.9, with IMGT germline references. Reads were filtered out if the reads had weak V/J assignments (E-value above 1e-6), no CDR3, stop codons, out-of-frame junctions, or ambiguous translated residues. V3J clonotypes were defined by identical inferred V gene, J gene, and CDR3 amino acid sequence. The percentage overlap between two repertoires was calculated by dividing the number of shared unique clonotypes by the size of the smaller repertoire. RTK rarefaction, the Chao1 estimator, and Recon v2.1 estimates of unobserved clonotypes were used to assess repertoire richness. Generation probabilities were computed with OLGA for all TCRbeta clonotypes obtained by the gDNA method from a few donors. Sourced from immuneACCESS, this table was stored by TCRdb with only in-frame sequences that have V and J called. A share of the clones is absent; for the studies checked, an unresolved V gene accounts for under half, and the remainder has no known explanation. V, J and clone size reflect that table, while D and trimming were determined from the DNA. The sample records about 2 million clones, approximately 94% of which are singletons. 1% to 1.5% of the sample comes from the top ten.

Source material: naive CD8+ T cells sorted from blood. Reading the label with the study, this specimen's cell subset or site is: CD45RA+CCR7+. This sequence was found in a man younger than 30 in good health.

The nucleotide sequence reads TGTGCCAGCAGTTTACGAGGGACTAGCGGGAACGAGCAGTACTTC. Translation gives CASSLRGTSGNEQYF. This sequence uses TRBV27 and TRBJ2-7, with 13 bases matching TRBD2. The germline V and J ends show losses of 2 bases and 5 bases respectively, and no gene match explains 3 bases of the junction. The CDR3 holds 15 amino acids from the cysteine to the phenylalanine. The CDR3 DNA has 45 bases and is translated from base 1. The germline V gene (reference sequence) gives CDR1 as MNHEY and CDR2 as SMNVEV.